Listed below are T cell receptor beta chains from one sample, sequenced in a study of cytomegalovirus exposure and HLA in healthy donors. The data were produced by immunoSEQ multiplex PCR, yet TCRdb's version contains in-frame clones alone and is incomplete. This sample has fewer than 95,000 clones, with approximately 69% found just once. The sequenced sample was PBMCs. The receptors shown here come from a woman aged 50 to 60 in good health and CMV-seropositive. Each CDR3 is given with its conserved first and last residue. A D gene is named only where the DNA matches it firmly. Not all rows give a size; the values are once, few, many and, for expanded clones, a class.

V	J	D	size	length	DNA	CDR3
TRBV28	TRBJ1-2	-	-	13	TGTGCCAGCAGCTACAGGGCCATCTATGGCTACACCTTC	CASSYRAIYGYTF
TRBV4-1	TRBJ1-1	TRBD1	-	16	TGCGCCAGCAGCCAGGAAATAGGGACAGGGCGTACTGAAGCTTTCTTT	CASSQEIGTGRTEAFF
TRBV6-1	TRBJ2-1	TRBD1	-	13	TGTGCCAGCAGGGGGACAGGGGGCAATGAGCAGTTCTTC	CASRGTGGNEQFF
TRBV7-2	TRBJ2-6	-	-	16	TGTGCCAGCAGCTTTGGGGAGAGCTCTGGGGCCAACGTCCTGACTTTC	CASSFGESSGANVLTF
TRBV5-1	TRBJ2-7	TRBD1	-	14	TGCGCCAGCAGCTGGAGGGACAGGGCCATCGAGCAGTACTTC	CASSWRDRAIEQYF
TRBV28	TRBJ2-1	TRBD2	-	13	TGTGCCAGCAGATGGGGAGGGGAGGGGGAGCAGTTCTTC	CASRWGGEGEQFF
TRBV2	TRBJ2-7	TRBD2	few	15	TGTGCCAGCAGCCCGCCTGCGGGGGGCTCCTACGAGCAGTACTTC	CASSPPAGGSYEQYF
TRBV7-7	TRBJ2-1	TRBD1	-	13	TGTGCCAGCAGCTCCGGACAGGGGAATGAGCAGTTCTTC	CASSSGQGNEQFF
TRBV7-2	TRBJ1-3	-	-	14	TGTGCCAGCAGCCTGTTGAGCTCTGGAAACACCATATATTTT	CASSLLSSGNTIYF
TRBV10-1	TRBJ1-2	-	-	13	TGCGCCAGCAGTGGCAGGGCTTTCTATGGCTACACCTTC	CASSGRAFYGYTF
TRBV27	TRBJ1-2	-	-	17	TGTGCCAGCAGTTTAGGGGCCCCGGGGGGACTTGGGGGCGGCTACACCTTC	CASSLGAPGGLGGGYTF
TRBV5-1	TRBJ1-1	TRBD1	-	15	TGCGCCAGCAGCCCGGGGGACAGGGATAACACTGAAGCTTTCTTT	CASSPGDRDNTEAFF
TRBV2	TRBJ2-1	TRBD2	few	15	TGTGCCAGCAGTTATAGCGGGGGGGCTATGAATGAGCAGTTCTTC	CASSYSGGAMNEQFF
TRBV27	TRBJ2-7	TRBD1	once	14	TGTGCCAGCAGTTTCCGGGACAGAGCCTACGAGCAGTACTTC	CASSFRDRAYEQYF
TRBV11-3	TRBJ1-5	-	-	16	TGTGCCAGCAGCTTAAAAGGCAGGGCTGGGAATCAGCCCCAGCATTTT	CASSLKGRAGNQPQHF
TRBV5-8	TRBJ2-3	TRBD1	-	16	TGTGCCAGCAGTTTTTCCGGGACAGGGATCTCGGGTACGCAGTATTTT	CASSFSGTGISGTQYF